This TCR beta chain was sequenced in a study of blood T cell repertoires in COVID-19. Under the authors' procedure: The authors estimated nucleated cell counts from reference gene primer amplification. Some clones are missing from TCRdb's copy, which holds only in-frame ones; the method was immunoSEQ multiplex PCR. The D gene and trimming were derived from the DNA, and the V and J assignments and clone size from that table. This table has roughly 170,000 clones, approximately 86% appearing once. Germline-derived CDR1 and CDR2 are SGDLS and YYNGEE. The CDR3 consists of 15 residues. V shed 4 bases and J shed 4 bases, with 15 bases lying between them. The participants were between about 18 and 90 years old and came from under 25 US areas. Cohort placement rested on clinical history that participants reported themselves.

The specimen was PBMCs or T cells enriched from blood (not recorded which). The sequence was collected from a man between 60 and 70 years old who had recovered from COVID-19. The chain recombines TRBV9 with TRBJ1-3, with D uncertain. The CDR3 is CASSSGLTLGNTIYF. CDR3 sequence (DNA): TGTGCCAGCAGCTCAGGCCTCACCCTAGGAAACACCATATATTTT. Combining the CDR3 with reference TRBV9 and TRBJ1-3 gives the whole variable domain DSGVTQTPKHLITATGQRVTLRCSPRSGDLSVYWYQQSLDQGLQFLIQYYNGEERAKGNILERFSAQQFPDLHSELNLSSLELGDSALYFCASSSGLTLGNTIYFGEGSWLTVV.